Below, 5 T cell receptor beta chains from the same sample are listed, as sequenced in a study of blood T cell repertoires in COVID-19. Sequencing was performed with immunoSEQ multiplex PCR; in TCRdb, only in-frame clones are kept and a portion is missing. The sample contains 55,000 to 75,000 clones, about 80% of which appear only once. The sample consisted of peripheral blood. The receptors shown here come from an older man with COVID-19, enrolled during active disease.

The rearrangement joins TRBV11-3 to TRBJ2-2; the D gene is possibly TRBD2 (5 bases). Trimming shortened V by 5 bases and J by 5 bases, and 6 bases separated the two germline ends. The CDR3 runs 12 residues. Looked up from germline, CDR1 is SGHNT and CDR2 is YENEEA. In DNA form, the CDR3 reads TGTGCCAGCAGCCCGGGGACCGGGGAGCTGTTTTTT. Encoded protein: CASSPGTGELFF.

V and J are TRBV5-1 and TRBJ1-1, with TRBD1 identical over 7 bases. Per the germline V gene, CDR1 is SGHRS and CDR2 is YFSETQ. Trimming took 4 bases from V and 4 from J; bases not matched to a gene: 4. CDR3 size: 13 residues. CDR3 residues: CASSLDRATEAFF. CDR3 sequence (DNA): TGCGCCAGCAGCCTTGACAGGGCCACTGAAGCTTTCTTT.

The CDR3 here is CAWSVETGGGNQPQHF. The CDR3 DNA reads TGTGCCTGGAGTGTAGAAACAGGGGGAGGGAATCAGCCCCAGCATTTT. This chain uses TRBV30 with TRBJ1-5; 8 bases agree with TRBD1. The germline V gene has CDR1 GTSNPN and CDR2 SVGIG (reference sequence). The V gene end was trimmed by 0 bases and the J gene end by 4 bases; junction bases not matched to a gene: 8. This CDR3 contains 16 residues.

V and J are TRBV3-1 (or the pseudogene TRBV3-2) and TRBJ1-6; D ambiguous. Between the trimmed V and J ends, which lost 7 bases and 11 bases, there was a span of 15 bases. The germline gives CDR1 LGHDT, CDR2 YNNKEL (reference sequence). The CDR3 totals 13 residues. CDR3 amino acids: CASTLLSGTPLHF. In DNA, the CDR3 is TGTGCCAGCACCCTCCTTTCGGGAACACCCCTCCACTTT.

The CDR3 spells CASSLATGGRTGELFF. In DNA form, the CDR3 reads TGCGCCAGCAGCTTGGCCACAGGGGGCCGGACCGGGGAGCTGTTTTTT. The chain couples TRBV5-1 to TRBJ2-2; 9 bases are a match to TRBD1. Trimming cost V 0 bases and J 5 bases; bases outside gene matches: 5. Germline V CDR1 and CDR2: SGHRS, YFSETQ. CDR3 length: 16 amino acids.